These 23 T cell receptor beta chains originate from one sample sequenced in a study of blood T cell repertoires in COVID-19. Produced via immunoSEQ multiplex PCR; TCRdb's table is partial and in-frame only. The repertoire holds tens of thousands of clones, with around 84% as singletons. The specimen was peripheral blood. These receptors were taken from a man in his 60s with acute or convalescent COVID-19.

This clone was counted once. The V gene is TRBV5-3, the J gene TRBJ2-3, with D maybe TRBD1 (7 bases). TRBV5-3 is an ORF; its function is uncertain. Trimming stripped 0 bases from V and 6 bases from J, with 17 bases between. This CDR3 is 16 amino acids long. CDR3 residues: CARSLGGTDPLDTQYF. CDR3 DNA sequence: TGTGCCAGAAGCTTGGGCGGGACAGACCCGCTGGATACGCAGTATTTT.

This chain uses TRBV28 with TRBJ2-4; D perhaps matches TRBD2 (5 bases). This CDR3 is 14 amino acids long. Germline-derived CDR1 and CDR2 are MDHEN and SYDVKM. Trimming left V 2 bases short and J 2 bases short, with 7 bases between. CDR3 amino acids: CASSLTTTKNIQYF. The CDR3 nucleotides read TGTGCCAGCAGTTTAACGACTACCAAAAACATTCAGTACTTC.

The V gene is TRBV15, the J gene TRBJ2-3; no definite D call. V was pared by 1 base and J by 5 bases, with 19 bases between. CDR3 length: 17 amino acids. The germline V gene has CDR1 LNHNV and CDR2 YYDKDF (reference sequence). The CDR3 DNA follows: TGTGCCACCAGCAGAGTGGCGGTCCAACCATTGAAAGATACGCAGTATTTT. This translates into CATSRVAVQPLKDTQYF.

The rearrangement links TRBV11-2 to TRBJ2-7; D is unclear. Germline loops: CDR1 SGHAT, CDR2 FQNNGV. V lost 6 bases to trimming and J lost 7 bases, with 16 bases between them. The CDR3 runs 13 residues. CDR3 sequence: CASSPAALVEQYF. The CDR3 DNA sequence: TGTGCCAGCAGTCCGGCGGCCCTAGTAGAGCAGTACTTC.

The table lists this clone with a count of one. This chain uses TRBV19 with TRBJ1-2; D may be TRBD1 (5 bases). The CDR3 extends over 14 amino acids. Germline V lookup: CDR1 LNHDA, CDR2 SQIVND (reference sequence). Trimming shortened V by 5 bases and J by 9 bases, and 19 bases separated the two germline ends. CDR3 region: CASSFGGHIQRYTF. The CDR3 bases are TGTGCCAGTAGTTTCGGCGGACATATACAGCGCTACACCTTC.

This sequence joins TRBV5-1 and TRBJ2-5, with D tentatively TRBD1 (7 bases). The CDR3 has 13 residues. CDR1 is SGHRS, CDR2 YFSETQ, per germline. Trimming shortened V by 1 base and J by 5 bases, and 9 bases separated the two germline ends. The CDR3 sequence is CASSLQGGETQYF. CDR3 coding DNA: TGCGCCAGCAGCTTGCAGGGGGGCGAGACCCAGTACTTC.

This clone was observed a handful of times. The chain uses TRBV5-4 and TRBJ1-1; TRBD1 is a possible D gene (5 bases). V was clipped by 4 bases and J by 1 base, with 17 bases between them. CDR1 and CDR2 (germline): SGHNT, YYREEE (reference sequence). There are 16 residues in the CDR3. CDR3: CASSRPGGGTNTEAFF. DNA of the CDR3: TGTGCCAGCAGCCGCCCGGGGGGGGGAACGAACACTGAAGCTTTCTTT.

The chain couples TRBV5-4 to TRBJ2-7, with D perhaps matching TRBD2 (7 bases). This CDR3 has 15 amino acids. V lost 4 bases and J lost 5, with 19 bases in between. Germline V gives CDR1 SGHNT, CDR2 YYREEE (reference sequence). The CDR3 region is CASSRIAGAQNEQYF. The CDR3 DNA is TGTGCCAGCAGCCGCATTGCGGGGGCTCAAAACGAGCAGTACTTC.

V usage is TRBV7-2 and J usage is TRBJ2-2; D is undetermined. Per germline, CDR1 SGHTA and CDR2 FQGNSA. This CDR3 has 14 amino acids. V gave up 2 bases and J gave up 4 bases, with 8 bases separating them. CDR3 sequence (DNA): TGTGCCAGCAGCTTAATCGTTCCCACCGGGGAGCTGTTTTTT. This translates into CASSLIVPTGELFF.

This rearrangement joins TRBV30 to TRBJ2-2, with a tentative D call TRBD1 (6 bases). The CDR3 spans 15 residues. The germline V and J ends were trimmed by 4 bases and 1 base, with 13 bases remaining between them. CDR1 and CDR2 (germline): GTSNPN, SVGIG (reference sequence). The CDR3 region has the DNA TGTGCCTGGACTAGAGTACAGGGGAACACCGGGGAGCTGTTTTTT. It specifies CAWTRVQGNTGELFF.

This clone was detected a few times. The chain has TRBV5-8 and TRBJ1-3, with D possibly TRBD1 on 5 matching bases. V lost 4 bases to trimming and J lost 0 bases, with 17 bases between them. Germline values: CDR1 SGHTS, CDR2 YDEGEE. The CDR3 sequence is 17 residues long. The CDR3 here is CASSARGALISGNTIYF. Written as DNA, the CDR3 is TGTGCCAGCAGCGCACGCGGGGCCCTAATCTCTGGAAACACCATATATTTT.

The J gene is TRBJ1-2, the V gene TRBV12-3 or TRBV12-4; 9 bases align to TRBD1. There are 13 residues in the CDR3. Trimming removed 5 bases from V and 8 bases from J; junction bases left unmatched: 6. CDR3 sequence (DNA): TGTGCCAGCAGTGCGGGACAGGGTGTCGGCTACACCTTC. Protein product: CASSAGQGVGYTF.

The chain joins TRBV6-5 to TRBJ2-1; the match to TRBD2 covers 11 bases. CDR3 length equals 14 residues. Germline lookup yields CDR1 MNHEY and CDR2 SVGAGI. The V and J ends lost 7 bases and 7 bases, in that order; junction bases with no gene match: 6. The CDR3 protein is CASTLAGGRNEQFF. The CDR3 DNA sequence: TGTGCCAGCACCCTAGCGGGGGGTAGGAATGAGCAGTTCTTC.

The rearrangement joins TRBV28 to TRBJ2-5; D not resolved. This CDR3 is built from 14 residues. The V and J ends lost 5 bases and 5 bases respectively, with 15 bases between them. The germline gives CDR1 MDHEN, CDR2 SYDVKM. The DNA for the CDR3 is TGTGCCAGCAGTACCCACATCGCCCCGGAGACCCAGTACTTC. Translation: CASSTHIAPETQYF.

The J gene is TRBJ1-4, the V gene TRBV30, with D unclear. V gave up 0 bases and J gave up 1 base, with 9 bases separating them. This CDR3 contains 15 residues. In germline, CDR1 is GTSNPN, CDR2 SVGIG (reference sequence). The CDR3 sequence: CAWSVAGKTNEKLFF. CDR3 nucleotides: TGTGCCTGGAGTGTAGCGGGGAAAACTAATGAAAAACTGTTTTTT.

The genes are TRBV2 and TRBJ2-7, with D perhaps TRBD1 (5 bases). This CDR3 comprises 14 residues. Trimming stripped 7 bases from V and 2 bases from J, with 15 bases between. The germline CDR1 and CDR2 sequences are SNHLY and FYNNEI. The CDR3 is CASIPGRTTYEQYV. The CDR3 DNA reads as TGTGCCAGCATCCCGGGCAGGACAACCTACGAGCAGTACGTC.

This chain links TRBV4-3 with TRBJ1-4; 10 bases are a match to TRBD1. The CDR3 covers 15 residues. Germline V gene lookup returns CDR1 LGHNA and CDR2 YSLEER. After removal of 0 bases from V and 5 bases from J, the junction contained 0 bases not matched to a gene. This CDR3 is CASSQEGQGNEKLFF. CDR3 coding DNA: TGCGCCAGCAGCCAAGAGGGACAGGGGAATGAAAAACTGTTTTTT.

The chain recombines TRBV7-9 with TRBJ1-1; 7 positions match TRBD1. This CDR3 is 15 amino acids long. Germline V gene data show CDR1 as SEHNR and CDR2 as FQNEAQ (reference sequence). V lost 4 bases, J lost 0 bases, and 5 bases stayed unmatched. CDR3 residues: CASSSGQVLNTEAFF. CDR3 nucleotides: TGTGCCAGCAGCTCAGGACAGGTCCTGAACACTGAAGCTTTCTTT.

The rearrangement uses TRBV18 and TRBJ2-4, with D tentatively TRBD2 (5 bases). V was shortened by 3 bases and J by 2 bases, with 8 bases between the two germline ends. The CDR3 is 14 amino acids. Germline-derived CDR1 and CDR2 are KGHSH and LQKENI. The CDR3 loop is CASSPGVPKNIQYF. The CDR3 coding sequence is TGTGCCAGCTCACCCGGGGTCCCCAAAAACATTCAGTACTTC.

The genes are TRBV9 and TRBJ2-1, with 13 bases matching TRBD2. The germline V gene encodes CDR1 SGDLS and CDR2 YYNGEE. There are 19 residues in the CDR3. J lost 0 bases, V lost 4 bases, and 10 bases had no gene match. CDR3: CASSPLTSGGSGSYNEQFF. CDR3 sequence (DNA): TGTGCCAGCAGCCCCTTGACTAGCGGGGGGTCGGGCTCCTACAATGAGCAGTTCTTC.

This clone was picked up a small number of times. The gene calls are TRBV5-1 and TRBJ1-5; 7 bases fit TRBD1. The V segment lost 4 bases and the J segment 5 bases; nucleotides outside the gene matches: 6. This CDR3 region has 14 residues. Germline CDR1 and CDR2: SGHRS and YFSETQ. In nucleotides, the CDR3 is TGCGCCAGCAGCCCGGGACAGTTCGATCAGCCCCAGCATTTT. Its translation: CASSPGQFDQPQHF. Full variable domain (remainder filled in from reference TRBV5-1 and TRBJ1-5): KAGVTQTPRYLIKTRGQQVTLSCSPISGHRSVSWYQQTPGQGLQFLFEYFSETQRNKGNFPGRFSGRQFSNSRSEMNVSTLELGDSALYLCASSPGQFDQPQHFGDGTRLSIL.

The chain links TRBV5-1 to TRBJ1-1; D gene unclear. Germline CDR1 reads SGHRS; CDR2 reads YFSETQ. This CDR3 contains 13 residues. The V end was cut by 1 base, the J end by 1 base, with 5 bases between. CDR3 sequence reads: CASSLTGNTEAFF. The DNA of the CDR3 is TGCGCCAGCAGCTTGACGGGGAACACTGAAGCTTTCTTT.

The J gene is TRBJ1-2, the V gene TRBV7-3, with 7 bases lining up with TRBD1. V shed 0 bases and J 5 bases; nucleotides not matched to a gene: 12. There are 17 residues in the CDR3. Germline values: CDR1 SGHTA, CDR2 FQGTGA. In DNA, the CDR3 is TGTGCCAGCAGCTTAACAGGGGGCAGTCCATCAAAGTATGGCTACACCTTC. As protein: CASSLTGGSPSKYGYTF.